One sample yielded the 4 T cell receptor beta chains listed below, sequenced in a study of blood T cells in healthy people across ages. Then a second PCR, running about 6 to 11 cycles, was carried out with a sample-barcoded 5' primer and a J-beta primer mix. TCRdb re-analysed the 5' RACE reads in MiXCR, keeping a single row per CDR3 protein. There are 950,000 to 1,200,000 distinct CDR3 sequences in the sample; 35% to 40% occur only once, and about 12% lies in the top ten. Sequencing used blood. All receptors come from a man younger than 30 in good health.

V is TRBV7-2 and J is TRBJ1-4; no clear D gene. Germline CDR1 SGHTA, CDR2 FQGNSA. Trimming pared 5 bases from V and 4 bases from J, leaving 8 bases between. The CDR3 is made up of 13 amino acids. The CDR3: CASSVTINEKLFF. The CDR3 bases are TGTGCCAGCAGCGTAACTATTAATGAAAAACTGTTTTTT.

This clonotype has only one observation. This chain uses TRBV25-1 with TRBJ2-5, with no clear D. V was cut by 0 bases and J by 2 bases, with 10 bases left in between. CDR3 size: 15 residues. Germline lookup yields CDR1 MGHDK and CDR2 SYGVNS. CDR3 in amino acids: CASSEYRAEQETQYF. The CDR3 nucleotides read TGTGCCAGCAGTGAATATAGGGCAGAGCAAGAGACCCAGTACTTC.

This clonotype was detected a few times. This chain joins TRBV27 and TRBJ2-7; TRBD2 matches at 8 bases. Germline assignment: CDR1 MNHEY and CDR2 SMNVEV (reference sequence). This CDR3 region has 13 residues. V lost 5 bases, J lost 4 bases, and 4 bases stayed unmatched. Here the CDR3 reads CASSMAGGYEQYF. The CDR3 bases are TGTGCCAGCAGTATGGCGGGGGGATACGAGCAGTACTTC.

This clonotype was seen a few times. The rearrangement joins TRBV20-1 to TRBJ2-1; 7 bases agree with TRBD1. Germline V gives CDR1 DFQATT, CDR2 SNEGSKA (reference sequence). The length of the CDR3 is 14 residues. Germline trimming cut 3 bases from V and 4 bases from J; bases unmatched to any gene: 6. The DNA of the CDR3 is TGCAGTGCTAGTAAACAGGGGACATACAATGAGCAGTTCTTC. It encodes CSASKQGTYNEQFF.